Below, 7 T cell receptor beta chains from the same sample are listed, as sequenced in a study of follicular helper T cells after annual influenza vaccination. Time point reported: 2013-2014 season, 7 days after vaccination. Sequencing was performed with immunoSEQ multiplex PCR; in TCRdb, only in-frame clones are kept and a portion is missing. This table holds about 5,200 clones, about nine tenths found once. The starting material was CXCR5+ CD38- circulating T follicular helper cells from blood, obtained 7 days after influenza vaccination. Subset described: circulating Tfh, non-naive CD4+CXCR5+PD-1+ (ICOS+CD38+ or ICOS-CD38-). Every receptor here comes from an adult who received the influenza vaccine.

This chain links TRBV5-4 with TRBJ1-3; D is possibly TRBD1 (5 bases). The CDR3 has 15 residues. CDR1 is SGHNT and CDR2 is YYREEE in the germline V gene (reference sequence). V was cut by 3 bases and J by 2 bases, with 12 bases left in between. CDR3: CASSSGVQAGNTIYF. The CDR3 coding sequence is TGTGCCAGCAGCTCGGGGGTTCAGGCTGGAAACACCATATATTTT.

This clone appeared once. This chain uses TRBV19 with TRBJ1-5, with 8 nucleotides matching TRBD1. This CDR3 is built from 15 residues. Germline V CDR1 and CDR2: LNHDA, SQIVND (reference sequence). The ends lost 4 bases at V and 6 bases at J; junction bases unmatched: 8. The chain's CDR3 is CASSSFSDRVQPQHF. DNA of the CDR3: TGTGCCAGTAGTAGTTTCTCGGACAGGGTTCAGCCCCAGCATTTT.

This chain uses TRBV11-2 with TRBJ2-1; D gene uncertain. V dropped 5 bases and J dropped 12 bases, with 20 bases sitting between them. CDR1 and CDR2 from the germline V gene are SGHAT and FQNNGV. The CDR3 covers 14 residues. CDR3 nucleotide sequence: TGTGCCAGCAGCAGCATTGGAAGAAACACGGGGCAGTTCTTC. Translated, it gives CASSSIGRNTGQFF.

The chain combines TRBV7-8 with TRBJ1-3, with 8 bases that match TRBD1. Trimming cost V 1 base and J 2 bases; bases outside gene matches: 10. This CDR3 contains 18 residues. Germline CDR1 is SGHVS and CDR2 is FQNEAQ. CDR3 DNA: TGTGCCAGCAGCTTAGTCGGCCCAGACAGGGGACCTGGAAACACCATATATTTT. Translating gives CASSLVGPDRGPGNTIYF.

This clone was seen only once. The chain is built from TRBV2 and TRBJ2-1; 11 bases are shared with TRBD2. The CDR3 runs 17 residues. V shed 4 bases and J 7 bases; nucleotides not matched to a gene: 12. CDR1 is SNHLY, CDR2 FYNNEI, per germline. DNA of the CDR3: TGTGCCAGCAGTGCCATGCTAACTAGCGGGAGTCGGAATGAGCAGTTCTTC. It encodes CASSAMLTSGSRNEQFF.

This clone is a singleton in its sample. This chain connects TRBV11-1 to TRBJ2-3; 10 bases line up with TRBD2. CDR1 and CDR2 (germline): SGHAT, FQDESV (reference sequence). This CDR3 comprises 16 residues. V dropped 5 bases and J dropped 1; count of bases not matched to a gene: 6. The CDR3 DNA follows: TGTGCCAGCAGCCTGAGGACTAGCGGACGCACAGATACGCAGTATTTT. It encodes CASSLRTSGRTDTQYF.

This clone appeared a few times. The chain recombines TRBV29-1 with TRBJ1-1; D possibly corresponds to TRBD1 (6 bases). The CDR3 contains 12 residues. CDR1 SQVTM and CDR2 ANQGSEA come from the germline V gene. The V end was cut by 5 bases, the J end by 4 bases, with 11 bases between. The CDR3 DNA reads as TGCAGCGTTACAACAGGGATCACTGAAGCTTTCTTT. This codes for CSVTTGITEAFF.